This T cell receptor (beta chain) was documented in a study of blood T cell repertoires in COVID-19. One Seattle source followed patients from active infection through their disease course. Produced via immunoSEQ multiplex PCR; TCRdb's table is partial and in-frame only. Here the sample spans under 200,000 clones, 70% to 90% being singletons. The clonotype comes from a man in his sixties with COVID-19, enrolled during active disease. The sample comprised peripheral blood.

The CDR3 DNA is TGTGCCAGTAGTATCCCGACAGGTTCTATCCCCTACGAGCAGTACTTC. Translated, it gives CASSIPTGSIPYEQYF. The rearrangement uses TRBV19 and TRBJ2-7; perhaps TRBD1 as D (6 bases). V was shortened by 3 bases and J by 2 bases, with 17 bases between the two germline ends. The germline gives CDR1 LNHDA, CDR2 SQIVND (reference sequence). This CDR3 is built from 16 residues.